This T cell receptor (beta chain) was identified in a study of response to subunit inactivated influenza vaccine (dated by TCRdb to the late 2010s). In terms of the full investigation: Deep quantitative profiling of the T cell receptor repertoire was used in the study to follow responses to a trivalent subunit inactivated influenza vaccine. The research as a whole found: The authors suggested that each seasonal influenza vaccination may recruit only a limited number of new T cells.

Libraries were constructed by RT-PCR. TCRdb names Illumina HiSeq 2500 as the instrument used. TCRdb applied fastp at Q25 and MiXCR to the public reads, then kept only in-frame beta chains. Merged by CDR3 protein, the rows form single entries marked with the most common genes and DNA. The sample includes about 520,000 distinct CDR3 sequences, with about 25% observed a single time. The biggest ten clones account for around 2% of the sample. This clonotype occurred a few times. Its antigen is still unknown. Qualities for individual bases were not recorded, and no much larger clone is one base off. Including the terminal cysteine and phenylalanine, the CDR3 comprises 14 residues. Only CDR3 DNA remains: 42 bases, in frame from the first base. Based on the germline V gene, the CDR1 and CDR2 sequences are SGHTA and FQGNSA. V is trimmed back by 3 bases and J by 5 bases, and the junction contains 5 bases that no gene match accounts for.

Sequences were derived from CD4+ T cells sorted from PBMCs, sampled more than 4 days after vaccination. Rearrangement joined TRBV7-2 to TRBJ2-5, and TRBD2 matches 8 of the central bases. This TCR was sampled from a man between 45 and 60 years old who received an inactivated influenza vaccine. Donor details come from another sample of the same person, matched by shared clones. The CDR3 is CASSFLAGTETQYF. The nucleotide sequence is TGTGCCAGCAGCTTTTTAGCGGGAACGGAGACCCAGTACTTC.